These 17 T cell receptor beta chains were sequenced from one sample in a study of T cells in Graves' hyperthyroidism and ophthalmopathy. Amplification targeted TCR beta CDR3 regions from RNA transcripts. In the first-round RT-PCR of the TCR CDR3, the HTBI primer set was used. One entry per CDR3 protein results from TCRdb running MiXCR on the multiplex PCR reads. Of 450,000 to 600,000 distinct CDR3 sequences in the sample, less than 15% were seen once. Sequencing used blood. The receptors originated from a woman aged 40 to 55 with Graves' hyperthyroidism.

In this sample, this clonotype turned up many times. The chain couples TRBV9 to TRBJ2-1; TRBD2 might be the D (6 bases). The germline CDR1 and CDR2 sequences are SGDLS and YYNGEE. Between the trimmed V and J ends, which lost 3 bases and 4 bases, there was a span of 14 bases. CDR3 size: 15 residues. CDR3 sequence: CASSAGEGLYNEQFF. CDR3 nucleotides: TGTGCCAGCAGCGCCGGAGAGGGACTTTACAATGAGCAGTTCTTC.

The chain uses TRBV12-3 or TRBV12-4 and TRBJ1-2; 9 bases fit TRBD1. The CDR3 is made up of 17 amino acids. V dropped 3 bases and J dropped 4; count of bases not matched to a gene: 12. The CDR3 is CASSFPTGTGRLYGYTF. CDR3 nucleotides: TGTGCCAGCAGTTTCCCCACCGGGACAGGGCGGCTCTATGGCTACACCTTC.

This clonotype has just a few counts. The V and J genes are TRBV27 and TRBJ1-5, with a tentative D call TRBD1 (5 bases). The better agreement between TRBJ2-3 and the DNA end casts doubt on the J call. Germline assignment: CDR1 MNHEY and CDR2 SMNVEV (reference sequence). CDR3 length equals 15 residues. The CDR3: CASSKGAYSNQPQYF. In DNA form, the CDR3 reads TGTGCCAGCAGCAAAGGGGCGTATAGCAATCAGCCCCAGTATTTT.

In its sample, this clonotype was seen many times. J is TRBJ2-4 and V is TRBV11-2, with D tentatively TRBD2 (6 bases). CDR3 length: 15 residues. Trimming took 1 base from V and 8 from J, leaving 15 bases between them. CDR1 SGHAT and CDR2 FQNNGV come from the germline V gene. The CDR3 spells CASSLVSSGEDIQYF. The CDR3 nucleotides read TGTGCCAGCAGCTTAGTTTCCTCGGGAGAGGACATTCAGTACTTC. Full variable domain (remainder filled in from reference TRBV11-2 and TRBJ2-4): EAGVAQSPRYKIIEKRQSVAFWCNPISGHATLYWYQQILGQGPKLLIQFQNNGVVDDSQLPKDRFSAERLKGVDSTLKIQPAKLEDSAVYLCASSLVSSGEDIQYFGAGTRLSVL.

This clonotype was seen at least ten times. J is TRBJ2-5 and V is TRBV20-1, with 9 bases that match TRBD2. Germline V gives CDR1 DFQATT, CDR2 SNEGSKA (reference sequence). The CDR3 is made up of 15 amino acids. V was pared by 2 bases and J by 2 bases, with 6 bases of the junction left unmatched. CDR3: CSARPATSGQETQYF. The CDR3 DNA follows: TGCAGTGCTAGACCAGCGACTAGCGGTCAAGAGACCCAGTACTTC.

This clonotype showed up just a few times. This chain links TRBV20-1 with TRBJ2-3; D is uncertain. Germline V gene sequence: CDR1 DFQATT, CDR2 SNEGSKA (reference sequence). V shed 2 bases and J shed 0 bases, with 9 bases lying between them. The CDR3 runs 14 residues. The CDR3, as DNA: TGCAGTGCTAGAAAAGGCTCAAGCACAGATACGCAGTATTTT. This codes for CSARKGSSTDTQYF.

This clonotype was counted many times. The genes are TRBV14 and TRBJ2-2, with D uncertain. The V end lost 1 base, the J end lost 2 bases, and 11 bases lay between the germline ends. The CDR3 contains 16 residues. In germline, CDR1 is SGHDN, CDR2 FVKESK. For the CDR3, the DNA is TGTGCCAGCAGCCAAGTTGGTGGGCTTAACACCGGGGAGCTGTTTTTT. The encoded protein is CASSQVGGLNTGELFF.

Ten or more counts support this clonotype. This chain joins TRBV7-8 and TRBJ2-2; 15 nucleotides align to TRBD2. The CDR3 is 16 residues long. The germline V gene encodes CDR1 SGHVS and CDR2 FQNEAQ. The ends lost 6 bases at V and 6 bases at J; junction bases unmatched: 5. Here the CDR3 DNA reads TGTGCCAGCAGTTCGGGACTAGCGGGAGGTGCCGGGGAGCTGTTTTTT. It specifies CASSSGLAGGAGELFF.

V gene TRBV3-1 combines with J gene TRBJ2-7; D remains ambiguous. Trimming removed 4 bases at V and 7 bases at J, with 17 bases between. The CDR3 spans 14 residues. Germline CDR1 LGHDT, CDR2 YNNKEL (reference sequence). Written as DNA, the CDR3 is TGTGCCAGCAGCCCCCAACCGGTCGGCGAGGAGCAGTACTTC. Translated, it gives CASSPQPVGEEQYF.

This clonotype was seen a handful of times. The chain employs TRBV4-1 and TRBJ1-2; TRBD1 might be the D (5 bases). V was pared by 4 bases and J by 13 bases, with 19 bases between. This CDR3 region has 13 residues. The V gene's germline CDR1 is MGHRA and CDR2 YSYEKL. CDR3 bases: TGCGCCAGCAGCCCCACGGGCTCCAGGGAGTTCACCTTC. Translated: CASSPTGSREFTF.

The chain employs TRBV7-6 and TRBJ1-3; the match to TRBD1 covers 10 bases. The CDR3 length is 16 residues. Germline CDR1 reads SGHVS; CDR2 reads FNYEAQ. The V gene end was trimmed by 4 bases and the J gene end by 1 base; junction bases not matched to a gene: 4. CDR3 loop: CASSYDRGLSGNTIYF. CDR3 DNA sequence: TGTGCCAGCAGCTACGACAGGGGGCTATCTGGAAACACCATATATTTT.

About this clonotype: A much larger clone sits a single nucleotide away, making a read error possible. Since no conserved phenylalanine or tryptophan closes the CDR3, a read error is the likely cause. V usage is TRBV20-1 and J usage is TRBJ2-7, with D unclear. Germline V gene lookup returns CDR1 DFQATT and CDR2 SNEGSKA (reference sequence). Trimming took off 5 bases at V and 2 bases at J, with 4 bases between the two ends. The CDR3 totals 10 residues. For the CDR3, the DNA is TGCAGTGCTGACCCCTACGAGCAGTACTCC. Protein sequence: CSADPYEQYS.

Many counts were recorded for this clonotype. V and J are TRBV12-5 and TRBJ2-5, with D unclear. Trimming took 8 bases from V and 2 from J, leaving 12 bases between them. Germline V gives CDR1 LGHNT, CDR2 FRNRAP. The length of the CDR3 is 13 residues. The CDR3 nucleotides are TGTGCTAGTTCGCCCCCGCAACAAGAGACCCAGTACTTC. Translated, it gives CASSPPQQETQYF.

This clonotype was recorded at least ten times. This chain connects TRBV7-9 to TRBJ2-7; TRBD2 aligns across 15 bases. With V trimmed by 1 base and J by 6 bases, 10 bases remained unmatched. Per germline, CDR1 SEHNR and CDR2 FQNEAQ (reference sequence). The CDR3 loop spans 18 amino acids. The CDR3 region has the DNA TGTGCCAGCAGCTTAGACGCAAGAGGACTAGCGGGAGGGCTCGAGCAGTACTTC. Translation gives CASSLDARGLAGGLEQYF.

The chain links TRBV12-3 or TRBV12-4 to TRBJ2-1, with 9 nucleotides matching TRBD2. The CDR3 totals 19 residues. Trimming at V came to 6 bases and at J to 0 bases, leaving 15 bases not matched to a gene. DNA of the CDR3: TGTGCCAGCAGCCACCTATCTAGCGGGATTCATAGCTCCTACAATGAGCAGTTCTTC. This encodes CASSHLSSGIHSSYNEQFF.

This clonotype was seen a few times. The V gene is TRBV6-1, the J gene TRBJ1-2; 10 nucleotides line up with TRBD1. This CDR3 is 15 amino acids long. Germline CDR1 MNHNS, CDR2 SASEGT. The ends lost 8 bases at V and 5 bases at J; junction bases unmatched: 11. The CDR3 here is CASAVGGTGAYGYTF. CDR3 DNA sequence: TGTGCCAGCGCTGTAGGGGGGACAGGGGCGTATGGCTACACCTTC.

This clonotype was picked up many times. The chain recombines TRBV24-1 with TRBJ2-6; D remains ambiguous. V lost 2 bases and J lost 4, with 14 bases in between. The CDR3 sequence is 17 residues long. Germline CDR1 KGHDR, CDR2 SFDVKD. CDR3 sequence (DNA): TGTGCCACCAGTGATTCCCCAGGAGTCTCAGGGGCCAACGTCCTGACTTTC. Residues: CATSDSPGVSGANVLTF.